The next 13 T cell receptor beta chains were all read from a single sample in a study of blood T cell repertoires in COVID-19. The assay was immunoSEQ multiplex PCR, and TCRdb's table has in-frame clones only and misses some. The data contain tens of thousands of clones, roughly 90% of them seen just once; the ten biggest clones take up roughly a fifth. The sequenced sample consisted of peripheral blood. The receptors come from an elderly woman with COVID-19, enrolled during active disease.

V and J are TRBV19 and TRBJ1-6; 9 bases agree with TRBD1. The CDR3 spans 15 residues. V was pared by 6 bases and J by 10 bases, with 10 bases of the junction left unmatched. CDR1 is LNHDA and CDR2 is SQIVND in the germline V gene (reference sequence). The CDR3 DNA sequence: TGTGCCAGTAGACCCCGGGGACAGGGCGTATCACCCCTCCACTTT. Translated, it gives CASRPRGQGVSPLHF.

This clone was found a few times. CDR3 sequence (DNA): TGTGCCAGTACCCTCCGAAGGGACAAACGAAACTCTGGGGCCAACGTCCTGACTTTC. This sequence encodes CASTLRRDKRNSGANVLTF. The chain joins TRBV19 to TRBJ2-6; maybe TRBD1 (6 bases). Per germline, CDR1 LNHDA and CDR2 SQIVND (reference sequence). Trimming took 7 bases from V and 0 from J, leaving 22 bases between them. The CDR3 covers 19 residues.

The chain couples TRBV6-5 to TRBJ1-1, with D unresolved. CDR3 length: 11 amino acids. V lost 1 base to trimming and J lost 7 bases, with 4 bases between them. Germline V gives CDR1 MNHEY, CDR2 SVGAGI. The CDR3 DNA sequence: TGTGCCAGCAGTTACTTTCATGAAGCTTTCTTT. Amino acid sequence: CASSYFHEAFF.

The chain couples TRBV9 to TRBJ1-6; possibly TRBD1 for D (6 bases). Germline V lookup: CDR1 SGDLS, CDR2 YYNGEE. There are 14 residues in the CDR3. V was clipped by 3 bases and J by 7 bases, with 11 bases between them. CDR3 coding DNA: TGTGCCAGCAGCGCGACAGGAGAGAATTCACCCCTCCACTTT. Protein product: CASSATGENSPLHF. The complete variable domain, with remaining parts taken from reference TRBV9 and TRBJ1-6, reads DSGVTQTPKHLITATGQRVTLRCSPRSGDLSVYWYQQSLDQGLQFLIQYYNGEERAKGNILERFSAQQFPDLHSELNLSSLELGDSALYFCASSATGENSPLHFGNGTRLTVT.

The chain couples TRBV30 to TRBJ2-3, with 7 bases that match TRBD1. V lost 6 bases to trimming and J lost 5 bases; unmatched junction nucleotides: 2. The CDR3 has 11 amino acids. The V gene's germline CDR1 is GTSNPN and CDR2 SVGIG (reference sequence). This CDR3 is CACRTGDTQYF. The DNA of the CDR3 is TGTGCCTGTAGGACAGGAGATACGCAGTATTTT.

The rearrangement joins TRBV6-6 to TRBJ1-5; 9 nucleotides align to TRBD1. The V gene's germline CDR1 is MNHNY and CDR2 SVGAGI (reference sequence). This CDR3 is built from 14 residues. V gave up 6 bases and J gave up 5 bases; unmatched junction bases: 5. The CDR3 DNA sequence: TGTGCCAGCAGGACAGGGGGTTTTGATCAGCCCCAGCATTTT. Its protein product is CASRTGGFDQPQHF.

There are a few counts of this clone. V usage is TRBV10-3 and J usage is TRBJ1-1; no clear D gene. Per the germline V gene, CDR1 is ENHRY and CDR2 is SYGVKD. There are 14 residues in the CDR3. V lost 4 bases and J lost 1, with 10 bases in between. The CDR3 here is CAISGGGSNTEAFF. As DNA, the CDR3 is TGTGCCATCAGTGGGGGAGGTTCGAACACTGAAGCTTTCTTT.

J is TRBJ2-5 and V is TRBV19; possibly TRBD2 for D (5 bases). Between the trimmed V and J ends, which lost 5 bases and 5 bases, there was a span of 12 bases. CDR3 size: 13 residues. Germline CDR1 and CDR2: LNHDA and SQIVND (reference sequence). The CDR3 loop is CASSQRTRETQYF. The CDR3, as DNA: TGTGCCAGTAGTCAGAGGACTCGTGAGACCCAGTACTTC.

The chain links TRBV12-5 to TRBJ1-4, with D maybe TRBD1 (5 bases). The CDR3 consists of 14 residues. V shed 4 bases and J shed 3 bases, with 9 bases lying between them. Germline-derived CDR1 and CDR2 are LGHNT and FRNRAP. The CDR3 sequence: CASGSGLSNEKLFF. CDR3 in DNA: TGTGCTAGTGGTTCGGGACTCTCTAATGAAAAACTGTTTTTT.

The rearrangement links TRBV7-9 to TRBJ2-6, with D possibly matching TRBD2 (5 bases). Germline lookup yields CDR1 SEHNR and CDR2 FQNEAQ (reference sequence). The V and J ends lost 0 bases and 4 bases respectively, with 13 bases between them. The CDR3 covers 17 residues. CDR3 nucleotides: TGTGCCAGCAGCTTAGCGCCCCGGGGAAAGGGGGCCAACGTCCTGACTTTC. It encodes CASSLAPRGKGANVLTF.

The chain links TRBV30 to TRBJ2-3; 8 bases fit TRBD2. J gave up 6 bases and V 0 bases, and 5 bases lay outside the gene matches. CDR1 is GTSNPN, CDR2 SVGIG, per germline (reference sequence). CDR3 length: 14 residues. CDR3: CAWSVRGGRDTQYF. The CDR3 DNA sequence: TGTGCCTGGAGTGTCCGGGGGGGGCGGGATACGCAGTATTTT.

The V call is TRBV25-1, the J call TRBJ1-1; D not certain. This CDR3 is built from 13 residues. V lost 4 bases to trimming and J lost 1 base, with 7 bases between them. Germline V gene data show CDR1 as MGHDK and CDR2 as SYGVNS. The CDR3 sequence is CASSAAGNTEAFF. The CDR3 DNA reads as TGTGCCAGCAGTGCTGCGGGGAACACTGAAGCTTTCTTT.

The rearrangement links TRBV28 to TRBJ1-1; D remains ambiguous. This CDR3 has 13 amino acids. Trimming cost V 5 bases and J 4 bases, with 11 bases left between them. Germline CDR1 reads MDHEN; CDR2 reads SYDVKM. This chain's CDR3 is CASSIQEATEAFF. In DNA, the CDR3 is TGTGCCAGCAGTATCCAGGAGGCCACTGAAGCTTTCTTT.